This T cell receptor (beta chain) came from a study of spatial heterogeneity in lung cancer. Regarding the study as a whole: Counts of expanded intratumoral alpha and beta TCRs tracked tumor mutation counts.

V was pared by 4 bases and J by 5 bases, with 2 bases of the junction left unmatched. This CDR3 has 14 residues. Each CDR3 protein is one row after TCRdb ran MiXCR on the 5' RACE reads. The data contain around 12,000 distinct CDR3 sequences, around 5% of them seen just once; the ten biggest clones take up around 35%. This sample's time point: sample taken at primary tumor resection. Untreated early-stage non-small cell lung cancer patients, 65 to 90 in total, were the donors. At least ten counts were recorded for this clonotype. The target antigen is unknown. The rearrangement links TRBV12-3 or TRBV12-4 to TRBJ2-6; 7 positions match TRBD1. This sample comprised lung tumor tissue, obtained at surgery. This clonotype was obtained from a male donor with early-stage non-small cell lung cancer. CDR3 coding DNA: TGTGCCAGCAGTTCGGGACAGAGGGCCAACGTCCTGACTTTC. It codes for CASSSGQRANVLTF.